This is a list of T cell receptor beta chains from one sample in a study of early T cells in non-severe SARS-CoV-2 infection. TCRdb ran MiXCR on the 5' RACE reads and lists one entry per CDR3 protein. The table includes around 49,000 distinct CDR3 sequences, roughly 11% detected once. Sequenced input: whole blood. These receptors all stem from an adult who was a healthcare worker with PCR-confirmed SARS-CoV-2 infection or an uninfected control (not recorded which). Each CDR3 is given with its conserved first and last residue. A D gene is named only where the DNA matches it firmly. Expanded clones get a size class; other rows say once, few or many, or leave the size out.

v_gene: TRBV20-1
len: 14
abundance: few
j_gene: TRBJ1-5
d_gene: .
CDR3aa: CSANGQGFGQPQHF
CDR3nt: TGCAGTGCCAACGGGCAGGGGTTCGGTCAGCCCCAGCATTTT

v_gene: TRBV20-1
len: 14
abundance: many
j_gene: TRBJ1-2
d_gene: TRBD1
CDR3aa: CSARDRDRSYGYTF
CDR3nt: TGCAGTGCTAGAGACCGGGACAGGAGCTATGGCTACACCTTC

v_gene: TRBV28
len: 12
abundance: many
j_gene: TRBJ2-7
d_gene: .
CDR3aa: CASSLLVYEQYF
CDR3nt: TGTGCCAGCAGCCTACTAGTCTACGAGCAGTACTTC

v_gene: TRBV6-5
len: 15
abundance: many
j_gene: TRBJ2-7
d_gene: TRBD1
CDR3aa: CASSYRGQGSYEQYF
CDR3nt: TGTGCCAGCAGTTACAGAGGACAGGGGTCCTACGAGCAGTACTTC

v_gene: TRBV28
len: 16
abundance: medium-sized
j_gene: TRBJ1-3
d_gene: .
CDR3aa: CASSPPGLTSGNTIYF
CDR3nt: TGTGCCAGCAGTCCACCGGGCTTGACCTCTGGAAACACCATATATTTT

v_gene: TRBV7-2
len: 19
abundance: many
j_gene: TRBJ2-1
d_gene: TRBD2
CDR3aa: CASSLGLQGGGRAGNEQFF
CDR3nt: TGTGCCAGCAGCTTAGGGCTACAAGGGGGCGGGAGGGCCGGAAATGAGCAGTTCTTC

v_gene: TRBV20-1
len: 14
abundance: many
j_gene: TRBJ1-1
d_gene: .
CDR3aa: CSASVPQGNTEAFF
CDR3nt: TGCAGTGCTAGCGTACCACAGGGTAACACTGAAGCTTTCTTT

v_gene: TRBV20-1
len: 14
abundance: many
j_gene: TRBJ2-1
d_gene: .
CDR3aa: CSVRESPSYNEQFF
CDR3nt: TGCAGTGTTAGGGAGTCTCCCTCCTACAATGAGCAGTTCTTC

v_gene: TRBV29-1
len: 15
abundance: .
j_gene: TRBJ2-3
d_gene: TRBD2
CDR3aa: CSVDALAGHTDTQYF
CDR3nt: TGCAGCGTTGATGCCCTAGCGGGACACACAGATACGCAGTATTTT

v_gene: TRBV12-3/TRBV12-4
len: 15
abundance: many
j_gene: TRBJ2-3
d_gene: TRBD2
CDR3aa: CASSWGLVGRDTQYF
CDR3nt: TGTGCCAGCAGTTGGGGACTAGTAGGGAGAGATACGCAGTATTTT

v_gene: TRBV6-2/TRBV6-3
len: 14
abundance: many
j_gene: TRBJ2-7
d_gene: .
CDR3aa: CASSYTRSSYEQYF
CDR3nt: TGTGCCAGCAGTTATACCAGAAGCTCCTACGAGCAGTACTTC

v_gene: TRBV5-4
len: 14
abundance: few
j_gene: TRBJ2-7
d_gene: .
CDR3aa: CASSKDGGWYEQYF
CDR3nt: TGTGCCAGCAGCAAGGACGGGGGTTGGTACGAGCAGTACTTC

v_gene: TRBV2
len: 13
abundance: many
j_gene: TRBJ2-7
d_gene: .
CDR3aa: CASGGQGSYEQYF
CDR3nt: TGTGCCAGCGGGGGGCAGGGGTCCTACGAGCAGTACTTC

v_gene: TRBV29-1
len: 10
abundance: many
j_gene: TRBJ1-2
d_gene: .
CDR3aa: CSVFTDGYTF
CDR3nt: TGCAGCGTTTTTACAGATGGCTACACCTTC

v_gene: TRBV14
len: 14
abundance: few
j_gene: TRBJ2-2
d_gene: .
CDR3aa: CASSQSRGAGELFF
CDR3nt: TGTGCCAGCAGCCAGTCTCGCGGGGCCGGGGAGCTGTTTTTT

v_gene: TRBV5-5
len: 13
abundance: .
j_gene: TRBJ1-4
d_gene: TRBD1
CDR3aa: CASRKDRAEKLFF
CDR3nt: TGTGCCAGCAGAAAGGACAGGGCGGAAAAACTGTTTTTT